The 17 T cell receptor beta chains below were found in one sample sequenced in a study of PD-1 blockade in classical Hodgkin lymphoma. Only in-frame clones appear in the TCRdb table, and some are missing; sequencing was by immunoSEQ multiplex PCR. The sample yields tens of thousands of clones, nearly 90% seen once. The time point is: cycle 4 day 1 (C4D1), after around six weeks of nivolumab. All patients relapsed after autologous stem cell transplantation, and brentuximab vedotin exposure varied. Sequencing used peripheral blood mononuclear cells (PBMCs), obtained before the fourth cycle of nivolumab. The origin of the receptors is a human donor with classical Hodgkin lymphoma.

The V and J genes are TRBV27 and TRBJ2-1, with D unresolved. This CDR3 contains 16 residues. Germline V CDR1 and CDR2: MNHEY, SMNVEV (reference sequence). The V gene lost 4 bases and the J gene lost 1 base, with 14 bases spanning the gap. The CDR3 coding sequence is TGTGCCAGCAGTTCCCTCGCTTTACATTCCTACAATGAGCAGTTCTTC. Its protein is CASSSLALHSYNEQFF.

CDR3 amino acids: CASSRTSDRGGEQFF. The CDR3 nucleotides read TGTGCCAGCAGCCGCACCTCAGACCGGGGAGGCGAGCAGTTCTTC. The chain joins TRBV7-3 to TRBJ2-1, with a possible D match to TRBD2 (6 bases). CDR3 length equals 15 residues. Per the germline V gene, CDR1 is SGHTA and CDR2 is FQGTGA. The ends were cut back, 5 bases at V and 10 bases at J, with 21 bases in the middle. The whole variable domain, remainder taken from reference TRBV7-3 and TRBJ2-1, is GAGVSQTPSNKVTEKGKYVELRCDPISGHTALYWYRQSLGQGPEFLIYFQGTGAADDSGLPNDRFFAVRPEGSVSTLKIQRTERGDSAVYLCASSRTSDRGGEQFFGPGTRLTVL.

This clone showed up just a few times. The J gene is TRBJ1-1, the V gene TRBV7-3; D is ambiguous. The CDR3 is 13 amino acids. V was shortened by 2 bases and J by 1 base, with 5 bases between the two germline ends. Germline assignment: CDR1 SGHTA and CDR2 FQGTGA. The CDR3 region is CASSLGWNTEAFF. The CDR3 DNA reads TGTGCCAGCAGCTTAGGGTGGAACACTGAAGCTTTCTTT.

This clone was detected only once. The chain recombines TRBV23-1 with TRBJ1-1, with 9 bases lining up with TRBD1. TRBV23-1 is flagged as an ORF with uncertain function. The CDR3 totals 17 residues. Unmatched junction bases numbered 13, after V lost 6 bases and J lost 2 bases. This chain's CDR3 is CASSQPGQGPSNTEAFF. Here the CDR3 DNA reads TGCGCCAGCAGCCAACCGGGACAGGGCCCGTCAAACACTGAAGCTTTCTTT.

The CDR3 spells CASSVEGRDPGRYEQYF. The CDR3 nucleotides are TGTGCCAGCAGCGTAGAGGGTCGGGACCCGGGGAGGTACGAGCAGTACTTC. The chain has TRBV9 and TRBJ2-7, with a possible D match to TRBD2 (6 bases). The CDR3 has 17 residues. Germline loops: CDR1 SGDLS, CDR2 YYNGEE. V lost 0 bases and J lost 4, with 20 bases in between.

This clone was detected a few times. The genes are TRBV9 and TRBJ1-1, with D hard to call. CDR1 and CDR2 from the germline V gene are SGDLS and YYNGEE. V was trimmed by 4 bases and J by 4 bases, leaving 8 bases between them. The CDR3 is 12 residues long. CDR3 bases: TGTGCCAGCAGCAGGACCTTCACTGAAGCTTTCTTT. Its translation is CASSRTFTEAFF.

This clone was seen just once. The chain combines TRBV15 with TRBJ2-1; a weak D match, TRBD2 (6 bases). The CDR3 is made up of 16 amino acids. Germline V gives CDR1 LNHNV, CDR2 YYDKDF (reference sequence). V lost 3 bases and J lost 2, with 14 bases in between. CDR3 region: CATSRESGPPYNEQFF. The CDR3 bases are TGTGCCACCAGCAGGGAAAGCGGGCCCCCCTACAATGAGCAGTTCTTC.

This chain uses TRBV9 with TRBJ1-2; unclear D gene. The CDR3 runs to 14 residues. V dropped 7 bases and J dropped 0 bases, with 13 bases sitting between them. Germline V CDR1 and CDR2: SGDLS, YYNGEE. The CDR3 sequence is CASLHRASNYGYTF. CDR3 DNA: TGTGCCAGCCTACACAGAGCCTCTAACTATGGCTACACCTTC.

J is TRBJ1-5 and V is TRBV10-2; D is unclear. This CDR3 region has 14 residues. V was shortened by 4 bases and J by 13 bases, with 20 bases between the two germline ends. Germline values: CDR1 WSHSY, CDR2 SAAADI. The CDR3 bases are TGCGCCAGCAGTGTTGCGACCCCTCCCGTTAGGCAGCATTTT. Translated, it gives CASSVATPPVRQHF.

This clone is a singleton in its sample. V and J are TRBV19 and TRBJ2-5, with D hard to call. CDR1 is LNHDA, CDR2 SQIVND, per germline (reference sequence). Between the trimmed V and J ends, which lost 4 bases and 2 bases, there was a span of 11 bases. CDR3 size: 14 residues. This CDR3 is CASSSGRTQETQYF. DNA of the CDR3: TGTGCCAGTAGTAGTGGGCGTACTCAAGAGACCCAGTACTTC. The complete variable domain, with remaining parts taken from reference TRBV19 and TRBJ2-5, reads DGGITQSPKYLFRKEGQNVTLSCEQNLNHDAMYWYRQDPGQGLRLIYYSQIVNDFQKGDIAEGYSVSREKKESFPLTVTSAQKNPTAFYLCASSSGRTQETQYFGPGTRLLVL.

The J gene is TRBJ1-2, the V gene TRBV5-4; D unresolved. V was shortened by 3 bases and J by 3 bases, with 15 bases between the two germline ends. From germline, CDR1 is SGHNT and CDR2 YYREEE (reference sequence). The CDR3 contains 15 residues. CDR3 region: CASSSSGRTDYGYTF. The CDR3 coding sequence is TGTGCCAGCAGCTCAAGTGGACGGACCGACTATGGCTACACCTTC.

The chain employs TRBV19 and TRBJ2-3; the match to TRBD2 covers 7 bases. Trimming removed 6 bases from V and 4 bases from J; junction bases left unmatched: 10. Germline V gene data show CDR1 as LNHDA and CDR2 as SQIVND (reference sequence). This CDR3 is 15 amino acids long. CDR3 loop: CASSSGNAGPDTQYF. The CDR3 DNA reads TGTGCCAGTAGCAGCGGGAATGCAGGACCAGATACGCAGTATTTT.

DNA for the CDR3: TGTGCCAGCAGCTCCGAAAGCGGGAGTGTGTACGAGCAGTACTTC. This codes for CASSSESGSVYEQYF. V gene TRBV5-4 combines with J gene TRBJ2-7; TRBD2 matches at 8 bases. V dropped 3 bases and J dropped 4; count of bases not matched to a gene: 9. Germline CDR1 reads SGHNT; CDR2 reads YYREEE (reference sequence). This CDR3 region has 15 residues.

V gene TRBV19 combines with J gene TRBJ2-1, with 11 bases matching TRBD2. V gave up 5 bases and J gave up 6 bases; unmatched junction bases: 12. In germline, CDR1 is LNHDA, CDR2 SQIVND (reference sequence). The CDR3 runs 17 residues. This CDR3 is CASSAPPTSGNTNEQFF. Written as DNA, the CDR3 is TGTGCCAGTAGTGCCCCCCCGACTAGCGGGAACACCAATGAGCAGTTCTTC.

The chain carries TRBV7-2 and TRBJ2-5; 10 positions match TRBD2. The CDR3 has 16 residues. With V trimmed by 1 base and J by 4 bases, 6 bases remained unmatched. Germline assignment: CDR1 SGHTA and CDR2 FQGNSA. CDR3 residues: CASSLGLLAGVETQYF. Here the CDR3 DNA reads TGTGCCAGCAGCTTAGGTTTGCTAGCGGGAGTAGAGACCCAGTACTTC.

The chain is built from TRBV6-4 and TRBJ2-1, with a weak D call TRBD2 (6 bases). V lost 0 bases to trimming and J lost 15 bases, with 12 bases between them. Germline V gene lookup returns CDR1 MRHNA and CDR2 SNTAGT. CDR3 length equals 12 residues. This chain's CDR3 is CASSDSIGRRFF. In DNA form, the CDR3 reads TGTGCCAGCAGTGACTCGATAGGGAGGAGGTTCTTC.

V usage is TRBV2 and J usage is TRBJ2-7; possibly TRBD1 for D (6 bases). The CDR3 is made up of 13 amino acids. V was shortened by 7 bases and J by 0 bases, with 10 bases between the two germline ends. Germline loops: CDR1 SNHLY, CDR2 FYNNEI. CDR3 sequence reads: CASIRDNSYEQYF. The CDR3 DNA follows: TGTGCCAGCATTAGGGACAACTCCTACGAGCAGTACTTC.